The rows below give T cell receptor beta chains drawn from one sample of a study of cytomegalovirus exposure and HLA in healthy donors. The assay was immunoSEQ multiplex PCR, and TCRdb's table has in-frame clones only and misses some. The repertoire consists of 100,000 to 150,000 clones, with 89% occurring once and the leading ten covering 1.1%. Material for sequencing was PBMCs. The source is a woman between 18 and 29 years old in good health and CMV-seronegative. Both conserved end residues are part of each CDR3. The D gene is left open where the match is weak. The size field is filled for only some rows; it gives once, few, many or a size class.

>TRBJ2-3|TRBV9|.|.
TGTGCCAGCAGCGCCACCCCTTCACGGAGTACAGATACGCAGTATTTT
CASSATPSRSTDTQYF
>TRBJ2-2|TRBV7-2|TRBD1|.
TGTGCCAGCAGCGCGAGGACAGGGGCGAACACCGGGGAGCTGTTTTTT
CASSARTGANTGELFF
>TRBJ2-5|TRBV9|TRBD2|.
TGTGCCAGCAGCGTAGGGACTAGCGGGACTCGGACCGTAACTCAAGAGACCCAGTACTTC
CASSVGTSGTRTVTQETQYF
>TRBJ1-5|TRBV6-1|.|few
TGTGCCAGCAGTGAGAACCAGGGGCGATATCAGCCCCAGCATTTT
CASSENQGRYQPQHF
>TRBJ2-1|TRBV6-5|.|.
TGTGCCAGCAGTTACCGGGACTACAATGAGCAGTTCTTC
CASSYRDYNEQFF
>TRBJ2-2|TRBV6-1|.|.
TGTGCCAGCAGTGAATTAACCGGGGAGCTGTTTTTT
CASSELTGELFF
>TRBJ2-7|TRBV9|.|.
TGTGCCAGCGGTTCGGGGGGCGCTTCCTACGAGCAGTACTTC
CASGSGGASYEQYF
>TRBJ2-3|TRBV7-8|.|.
TGTGCCAGCAGCTCGGTGACGGACATCTCTAGCACAGATACGCAGTATTTT
CASSSVTDISSTDTQYF
>TRBJ1-2|TRBV30|.|.
TGTGCCTGGAGTGTAGGGGGTTATGGCTACACCTTC
CAWSVGGYGYTF
>TRBJ2-2|TRBV6-5|.|.
TGTGCCAGCAGTTACACTTTAACCGGGGAGCTGTTTTTT
CASSYTLTGELFF
>TRBJ2-7|TRBV13|.|.
TGTGCCAGCAGCCCCGGACAGGAGCAGTACTTC
CASSPGQEQYF
>TRBJ1-2|TRBV5-1|TRBD1|.
TGCGCCAGCAGCTTAGACATGGGACAGCCCTATGGCTACACCTTC
CASSLDMGQPYGYTF
>TRBJ2-5|TRBV9|.|.
TGTGCCAGCAGCTCCCCGTTCCAGGGGTACCAAGAGACCCAGTACTTC
CASSSPFQGYQETQYF
>TRBJ1-1|TRBV7-2|.|once
TGTGCCGCAATTAAGACGGGGAACACTGAAGCTTTCTTT
CAAIKTGNTEAFF
>TRBJ2-1|TRBV30|.|.
TGTGCCTGGAGCGGGGGCTCCTACAATGAGCAGTTCTTC
CAWSGGSYNEQFF
>TRBJ1-4|TRBV6-4|.|.
TGTGCCAGCAGCTTGACGGCGGGGGGCGATGAAAAACTGTTTTTT
CASSLTAGGDEKLFF
>TRBJ2-1|TRBV15|TRBD2|once
TGTGCCACCAGCGCCCCGGGGCGGGAGAATGAGCAGTTCTTC
CATSAPGRENEQFF
>TRBJ2-7|TRBV20-1|.|.
TGCAGTGCGGCGGGGTTCGGCGAGCAGTACTTC
CSAAGFGEQYF
>TRBJ1-5|TRBV11-2|.|.
TGTGCCAGCAGCTCCGGATCGGGGGTCGGCAGTCAGCCCCAGCATTTT
CASSSGSGVGSQPQHF
>TRBJ2-7|TRBV15|.|.
TGTGCCACCAGCAGAGAAGGGCGGGTAGGCGACGAGCAGTACTTC
CATSREGRVGDEQYF
>TRBJ2-7|TRBV19|.|.
TGTGCCAGTAATCGAGAAGGGGACGAGCAGTACTTC
CASNREGDEQYF
>TRBJ1-2|TRBV28|.|once
TGTGCCAGCTGCTTTACAGGGAGTTCTAACTATGGCTACACCTTC
CASCFTGSSNYGYTF
>TRBJ2-5|TRBV6-5|.|.
TGTGCCAGCAGCCTCTGGGGAGGAGTTGAGACCCAGTACTTC
CASSLWGGVETQYF
>TRBJ2-2|TRBV2|.|.
TGTGCCAGCAAAGGACTCATCTCCGGCGGGGAGCTGTTTTTT
CASKGLISGGELFF
>TRBJ2-7|TRBV27|.|.
TGTGCCAGCAGTTTAGTCAGGCCCCCTAACGAGCAGTACTTC
CASSLVRPPNEQYF
>TRBJ1-3|TRBV7-2|.|.
TGTGCCAGCAGCTTCGATCCTACGGGAAACACCATATATTTT
CASSFDPTGNTIYF
>TRBJ2-1|TRBV11-2|.|.
TGTGCCAGCAGCTCTGACTCCAACAATGAGCAGTTCTTC
CASSSDSNNEQFF
>TRBJ2-2|TRBV6-5|.|.
TGTGCCAGCAGATCCAGGGGCACCGGGGAGCTGTTTTTT
CASRSRGTGELFF
>TRBJ2-3|TRBV30|TRBD2|.
TGTGCCTGGGGGGTGGGACTAGAGGTGTTAGATACGCAGTATTTT
CAWGVGLEVLDTQYF
>TRBJ2-6|TRBV19|TRBD1|.
TGTGCCAGTAGTAGGGACAGGGCTGGGGCCAACGTCCTGACTTTC
CASSRDRAGANVLTF
>TRBJ2-3|TRBV5-4|TRBD2|.
TGTGCCAGCAGCCCGGGACTAGCGGGACGCACAGATACGCAGTATTTT
CASSPGLAGRTDTQYF
>TRBJ2-1|TRBV4-2|TRBD2|.
TGTGCCAGCAGCCTCGTAACTAGCACAGGATTCTCCACTAGCGGTCACAATGAGCAGTTCTTC
CASSLVTSTGFSTSGHNEQFF
>TRBJ2-7|TRBV28|.|.
TGTGCCAGCAGACCTACAGGGCTGCCCGAGCAGTACTTC
CASRPTGLPEQYF
>TRBJ1-2|TRBV5-1|TRBD1|.
TGCGCCAGCAGCTTAGTGGGACAGGAGAATGCCTACACCTTC
CASSLVGQENAYTF
>TRBJ1-1|TRBV19|.|.
TGTGCCAGTAGCCGAACCCAGGGTTTGCGGACTGAAGCTTTCTTT
CASSRTQGLRTEAFF
>TRBJ2-3|TRBV6-4|.|.
TGTGCCAGCAGTGACGCCCGGGAGCCAGATACGCAGTATTTT
CASSDAREPDTQYF
>TRBJ2-3|TRBV10-3|.|.
TGTGCCATCAGTCGGGGAGTAGAGGGGGGCACAGATACGCAGTATTTT
CAISRGVEGGTDTQYF
>TRBJ2-7|TRBV28|.|.
TGTGCCAGCAGTTTGGGCTACAGGAGCTCCTACGAGCAGTACTTC
CASSLGYRSSYEQYF
>TRBJ1-3|TRBV29-1|TRBD1|once
TGCAGCGTTGATCCGGGACAGAATGGAAACACCATATATTTT
CSVDPGQNGNTIYF
>TRBJ2-1|TRBV11-3|TRBD2|.
TGTGCCAGCAGCTTAGACGGACTAGCGGACAATGAGCAGTTCTTC
CASSLDGLADNEQFF
>TRBJ2-2|TRBV29-1|.|.
TGCAGCGTTGTGAAGGGGGATGGAACCGGGGAGCTGTTTTTT
CSVVKGDGTGELFF
>TRBJ2-2|TRBV27|.|.
TGTGCCAGCACCCCCTGGGGGGGGGCTAGCACCGGGGAGCTGTTTTTT
CASTPWGGASTGELFF
>TRBJ2-1|TRBV25-1|TRBD2|once
TGTGCCAGCAGTGAATCCTCCAGCGGGATTGTAAATGAGCAGTTCTTC
CASSESSSGIVNEQFF
>TRBJ1-3|TRBV29-1|TRBD1|once
TGCAGCGTTGAGGGGACAGGGATTCCTGGAAACACCATATATTTT
CSVEGTGIPGNTIYF
>TRBJ2-5|TRBV15|.|.
TGTGCCACCAGCACCGCCCCTACAGGGTCGAAGACCCAGTACTTC
CATSTAPTGSKTQYF
>TRBJ1-4|TRBV18|.|few
TGTGCCAGCTCACTTAACGCGGGACGGAATGAAAAACTGTTTTTT
CASSLNAGRNEKLFF
>TRBJ2-1|TRBV19|.|.
TGTGCCAGTAGTGCGGTAAATGAGCAGTTCTTC
CASSAVNEQFF
>TRBJ1-1|TRBV7-2|.|.
TGTGCCAGCAGTCCGGACCCTAGGGGCACTGAAGCTTTCTTT
CASSPDPRGTEAFF
>TRBJ2-1|TRBV7-9|.|.
TGTGCCAGCAGCCGGATGTGGACAGACAATGAGCAGTTCTTC
CASSRMWTDNEQFF
>TRBJ1-1|TRBV28|TRBD1|.
TGTGCCAGCAGTTCCGGACAGGGGATCAGAGCTTTCTTT
CASSSGQGIRAFF